The rows below give T cell receptor beta chains drawn from one sample of a study of T cells after yellow fever vaccination. TCRdb re-called the 5' RACE reads with MiXCR, one entry per CDR3 protein. The sample lists more than 450,000 distinct CDR3 sequences, 21% occurring once. The starting material was PBMCs, obtained 21 days after the first yellow fever vaccination. Receptors were obtained from a young man who received the YFV17D yellow fever vaccine. Both conserved end residues are part of each CDR3. A D gene is named only where the DNA matches it firmly. Only part of the rows carry a size: once, few, many, or a class if the clone is expanded.

CDR3 protein: CASSLSWATANTEAFF; CDR3 DNA: TGTGCCAGCAGCTTAAGTTGGGCTACAGCTAACACTGAAGCTTTCTTT; J gene: TRBJ1-1; clone size: -; V gene: TRBV7-9; D gene: -
CDR3 protein: CASSQVWSGSYVAFF; CDR3 DNA: TGCGCCAGCAGCCAAGTTTGGAGTGGGTCTTACGTAGCTTTCTTT; J gene: TRBJ1-1; clone size: few; V gene: TRBV4-1; D gene: -
CDR3 protein: CASSFFDSFGDTQYF; CDR3 DNA: TGTGCCAGCAGTTTCTTTGACAGCTTTGGAGATACGCAGTATTTT; J gene: TRBJ2-3; clone size: -; V gene: TRBV12-3/TRBV12-4; D gene: -
CDR3 protein: CASSYSLVGQDSYEQYF; CDR3 DNA: TGTGCCAGCAGTTACTCATTAGTGGGACAGGACTCCTACGAGCAGTACTTC; J gene: TRBJ2-7; clone size: few; V gene: TRBV6-5; D gene: TRBD1
CDR3 protein: CASSMGQQETQYF; CDR3 DNA: TGTGCCAGCAGTATGGGACAGCAAGAGACCCAGTACTTC; J gene: TRBJ2-5; clone size: -; V gene: TRBV6-1; D gene: TRBD1
CDR3 protein: CASIPSGSGGNEQFF; CDR3 DNA: TGTGCCAGCATACCCTCCGGTAGCGGGGGCAATGAGCAGTTCTTC; J gene: TRBJ2-1; clone size: few; V gene: TRBV12-3/TRBV12-4; D gene: TRBD2
CDR3 protein: CAIKGRGTDTQYF; CDR3 DNA: TGTGCCATCAAGGGCAGGGGGACAGATACGCAGTATTTT; J gene: TRBJ2-3; clone size: many; V gene: TRBV10-3; D gene: TRBD1
CDR3 protein: CASSLDVWAGQETQYF; CDR3 DNA: TGCGCCAGCAGCTTGGATGTTTGGGCAGGACAAGAGACCCAGTACTTC; J gene: TRBJ2-5; clone size: few; V gene: TRBV5-1; D gene: -
CDR3 protein: CASPTPQGVKNIQYF; CDR3 DNA: TGTGCCAGTCCTACACCACAGGGGGTCAAAAACATTCAGTACTTC; J gene: TRBJ2-4; clone size: -; V gene: TRBV6-8; D gene: TRBD1
CDR3 protein: CSARSAAGGAKNIQYF; CDR3 DNA: TGCAGTGCTAGATCCGCCGCCGGGGGCGCGAAAAACATTCAGTACTTC; J gene: TRBJ2-4; clone size: -; V gene: TRBV20-1; D gene: -
CDR3 protein: CASSPRRSGANVLTF; CDR3 DNA: TGTGCCAGCAGCCCCCGACGCTCTGGGGCCAACGTCCTGACTTTC; J gene: TRBJ2-6; clone size: -; V gene: TRBV6-1; D gene: -
CDR3 protein: CASSAVAGGNTIYF; CDR3 DNA: TGTGCCAGCAGTGCGGTGGCAGGTGGAAACACCATATATTTT; J gene: TRBJ1-3; clone size: -; V gene: TRBV6-6; D gene: -
CDR3 protein: CATSETGSGGYTF; CDR3 DNA: TGTGCCACCAGTGAGACAGGGTCCGGTGGCTACACCTTC; J gene: TRBJ1-2; clone size: -; V gene: TRBV24-1; D gene: TRBD1
CDR3 protein: CASKWGAGNEQFF; CDR3 DNA: TGTGCCAGCAAATGGGGGGCCGGGAATGAGCAGTTCTTC; J gene: TRBJ2-1; clone size: few; V gene: TRBV7-9; D gene: -
CDR3 protein: CSAVRENTIYF; CDR3 DNA: TGCAGCGCTGTCAGGGAAAACACCATATATTTT; J gene: TRBJ1-3; clone size: few; V gene: TRBV29-1; D gene: -
CDR3 protein: CASSLTTNSPLHF; CDR3 DNA: TGTGCCAGCAGCTTGACGACGAATTCACCCCTCCACTTT; J gene: TRBJ1-6; clone size: -; V gene: TRBV12-3/TRBV12-4; D gene: -